This entry features one TCR beta chain sequence. Data came from immunoSEQ multiplex PCR; TCRdb stores just in-frame clones and leaves some out. This table holds 750 to 900 clones, 50% to 75% found once. The record originates from a study of tumor T cells in aggressive B-cell lymphoma. The CDR3 spans 15 residues. V lost 2 bases to trimming and J lost 2 bases, with 9 bases between them. From germline, CDR1 is SGHTA and CDR2 FQGTGA. The sequencing input was tumor tissue. The genes are TRBV7-3 and TRBJ2-2; D unresolved. The receptor was derived from an adult with diffuse large B cell lymphoma. The CDR3 loop is CASSLLGGNTGELFF. DNA for the CDR3: TGTGCCAGCAGCTTATTAGGCGGAAACACCGGGGAGCTGTTTTTT.